This entry features one T cell receptor beta chain sequence. Its antigen is unknown. Sequenced with the Oncomine TCR Beta short-read assay was DNA taken from cultured CD4+ T cells. TCRdb itself ran the PCR reads through MiXCR, one entry per CDR3 protein. Of more than 20,000 distinct CDR3 sequences listed, 70% were seen once; the top ten hold approximately 8.6%. This sample is part of a study of vaccination and CD4 T cells after COVID-19. Across the whole study: Every culture used as a control got a CEFX pool, an HIV-1 Nef pool, or no peptide.

The V gene's germline CDR1 is GTSNPN and CDR2 SVGIG (reference sequence). V was trimmed by 1 base and J by 2 bases, leaving 9 bases between them. This CDR3 comprises 13 residues. Stated treatment: roughly 10-day PBMC culture with coronavirus spike peptide pools or control peptides (ViraFEST assay). It was with roughly 9.6 IU/ml IL-2 and approximately 10 ug/ml peptide pools that 1.5 million to 2 million PBMCs per well were cultured. The sequenced material came from CD4+ T cells from blood, cultured in vitro. The receptor comes from a human donor who had recovered from COVID-19. The chain couples TRBV30 to TRBJ2-7; D call uncertain. CDR3 region: CAWSDVKTYEQYF. CDR3 coding DNA: TGTGCCTGGAGTGACGTGAAAACCTACGAGCAGTACTTC.